These T cell receptor beta chains were read from a single sample in a study of control samples from healthy donors and cancer patients. Produced via immunoSEQ multiplex PCR; TCRdb's table is partial and in-frame only. The sample lists 18,000 or so clones, 70% to 90% occurring once. The sample taken for sequencing was PBMCs. Source of these receptors: a woman between 65 and 79 years old with colorectal cancer. The CDR3 runs from the conserved cysteine through the conserved F or W. The D gene is left open where the match is weak. The size of a clone is reported for some rows only, either as once, few or many, or as a class for expanded clones.

once,NA,TRBV19,TRBJ1-2,CASRMGGLGRPSYGYTF,TGTGCCAGTAGGATGGGGGGATTAGGCAGGCCCTCTTATGGCTACACCTTC
once,NA,TRBV12-3/TRBV12-4,TRBJ1-1,CASMISMNTEAFF,TGTGCCAGCATGATAAGCATGAACACTGAAGCTTTCTTT
NA,TRBD1,TRBV6-2/TRBV6-3,TRBJ1-1,CASSYSRGPGGRVNTEAFF,TGTGCCAGCAGTTACTCGAGGGGGCCAGGGGGTCGGGTGAACACTGAAGCTTTCTTT
NA,NA,TRBV27,TRBJ2-1,CASSSLLEGRNEQFF,TGTGCCAGCAGTTCCCTCCTGGAAGGTCGCAATGAGCAGTTCTTC
NA,NA,TRBV4-1,TRBJ2-7,CASSQYGTYYEQYF,TGCGCCAGCAGCCAATATGGGACATACTACGAGCAGTACTTC
NA,TRBD2,TRBV4-2,TRBJ2-7,CASSQVASGVRYEQYF,TGTGCCAGCAGCCAAGTAGCTAGCGGGGTAAGGTACGAGCAGTACTTC
once,TRBD1,TRBV5-1,TRBJ1-2,CASSDGTGPISGYTF,TGCGCCAGCAGCGACGGGACAGGGCCCATTAGTGGCTACACCTTC
NA,TRBD2,TRBV27,TRBJ2-5,CASSQTSGGGSWETQYF,TGTGCCAGCAGTCAGACTAGCGGGGGGGGCAGTTGGGAGACCCAGTACTTC
few,NA,TRBV2,TRBJ2-7,CASSVMYEQYF,TGTGCCAGCAGCGTAATGTACGAGCAGTACTTC
NA,NA,TRBV9,TRBJ1-2,CASSPRSYGYTF,TGTGCCAGCAGCCCACGTTCCTATGGCTACACCTTC
NA,NA,TRBV30,TRBJ2-2,CAWSVFRGTNTGELFF,TGTGCCTGGAGTGTCTTCAGGGGAACGAACACCGGGGAGCTGTTTTTT
NA,NA,TRBV29-1,TRBJ2-5,CSVAERQVWETQYF,TGCAGCGTTGCGGAAAGACAGGTTTGGGAGACCCAGTACTTC
NA,NA,TRBV6-6,TRBJ2-3,CASTTGYTQYF,TGTGCCAGCACCACCGGGTATACGCAGTATTTT
NA,NA,TRBV18,TRBJ2-3,CASSPVVPTDTQYF,TGTGCCAGCTCACCGGTGGTACCCACAGATACGCAGTATTTT
few,NA,TRBV12-3/TRBV12-4,TRBJ1-1,CASSLRTVAEAFF,TGTGCCAGCAGTTTACGAACAGTAGCTGAAGCTTTCTTT
few,NA,TRBV19,TRBJ1-1,CASSRGGRGGTEAFF,TGTGCCAGTAGTCGTGGTGGGAGGGGAGGGACTGAAGCTTTCTTT
NA,TRBD1,TRBV10-3,TRBJ1-2,CAISEQVGTGYGYTF,TGTGCCATCAGTGAGCAGGTTGGGACAGGTTATGGCTACACCTTC
NA,TRBD2,TRBV7-2,TRBJ2-3,CASSLVGLADTQYF,TGTGCCAGCAGCTTAGTGGGACTAGCGGATACGCAGTATTTT
NA,TRBD1,TRBV6-2/TRBV6-3,TRBJ2-7,CASSYSRTGAFYEQYF,TGTGCCAGCAGTTACTCGAGGACAGGGGCTTTCTACGAGCAGTACTTC
NA,NA,TRBV6-2/TRBV6-3,TRBJ2-7,CASSTVDSYSYEQYF,TGTGCCAGCAGTACAGTAGACTCCTACTCCTACGAGCAGTACTTC
NA,NA,TRBV19,TRBJ2-2,CASSIVILEGELFF,TGTGCCAGTAGTATAGTCATCCTAGAAGGGGAGCTGTTTTTT
NA,NA,TRBV6-1,TRBJ1-1,CASSEALLGRPEAFF,TGTGCCAGCAGTGAAGCGCTTCTTGGCAGGCCAGAAGCTTTCTTT
NA,NA,TRBV6-2/TRBV6-3,TRBJ2-1,CASSPSRGDYNEQFF,TGTGCCAGCAGCCCCTCTCGAGGGGACTACAATGAGCAGTTCTTC
NA,TRBD1,TRBV15,TRBJ1-5,CATSRDSNTGGGNQPQHF,TGTGCCACCAGCAGAGACTCCAACACAGGGGGCGGCAATCAGCCCCAGCATTTT
NA,TRBD1,TRBV3-1/TRBV3-2,TRBJ1-5,CASSHQGDQPQHF,TGTGCCAGCAGCCACCAGGGGGATCAGCCCCAGCATTTT
few,NA,TRBV6-2/TRBV6-3,TRBJ1-3,CASSTRGASGNTIYF,TGTGCCAGCAGTACCCGCGGAGCCTCTGGAAACACCATATATTTT
NA,NA,TRBV5-6,TRBJ2-7,CASSLYNQYEQYF,TGTGCCAGCAGCCTATATAACCAGTACGAGCAGTACTTC
medium-sized,NA,TRBV5-6,TRBJ2-7,CASSLEPLGVEQYF,TGTGCCAGCAGCTTGGAGCCTCTGGGCGTCGAGCAGTACTTC
NA,NA,TRBV19,TRBJ2-3,CASNNGVTDTQYF,TGTGCCAGTAACAACGGGGTCACAGATACGCAGTATTTT
NA,NA,TRBV2,TRBJ1-5,CASREWGNQPQHF,TGTGCCAGCAGGGAGTGGGGCAATCAGCCCCAGCATTTT
NA,NA,TRBV5-6,TRBJ1-4,CASSLRGRDEKLFF,TGTGCCAGCAGCTTGCGGGGGCGCGATGAAAAACTGTTTTTT
NA,NA,TRBV5-8,TRBJ2-3,CASSSGLFTTTDTQYF,TGTGCCAGCAGCTCGGGACTCTTTACTACAACAGATACGCAGTATTTT
NA,NA,TRBV10-3,TRBJ1-1,CAISDPRLGAEAFF,TGTGCCATCAGTGATCCCAGGTTGGGGGCTGAAGCTTTCTTT
NA,NA,TRBV4-2,TRBJ1-2,CASSQDHSGFYGYTF,TGTGCCAGCAGCCAAGATCATTCGGGATTCTATGGCTACACCTTC
few,NA,TRBV4-3,TRBJ1-5,CASSQERGVSKPQHF,TGCGCCAGCAGCCAAGAGAGGGGGGTCAGTAAGCCCCAGCATTTT
NA,TRBD1,TRBV6-2/TRBV6-3,TRBJ2-7,CASSYSNAGGPSYEQYF,TGTGCCAGCAGTTACTCGAATGCAGGGGGACCCTCCTACGAGCAGTACTTC
few,NA,TRBV19,TRBJ2-1,CASRQKSGASYEQFF,TGTGCCAGTAGACAAAAGTCTGGGGCGTCATATGAGCAGTTCTTC
NA,NA,TRBV18,TRBJ1-1,CASSTTGPLRTEAFF,TGTGCCAGCTCTACCACTGGCCCATTGCGCACTGAAGCTTTCTTT
NA,NA,TRBV2,TRBJ1-2,CASRGWQEPYFYGYTF,TGTGCCAGCAGGGGGTGGCAGGAACCATACTTCTATGGCTACACCTTC
NA,NA,TRBV12-1,TRBJ2-3,CASSFGTGRQASTDTQYF,TGTGCCAGCAGCTTTGGGACAGGGAGGCAGGCGAGCACAGATACGCAGTATTTT
NA,NA,TRBV5-1,TRBJ1-1,CASSLADRLNTEAFF,TGCGCCAGCAGCTTGGCTGACAGGTTGAACACTGAAGCTTTCTTT
NA,NA,TRBV21-1,TRBJ1-5,CASSRDQPQHF,TGTGCCAGCAGCAGAGATCAGCCCCAGCATTTT
NA,NA,TRBV6-1,TRBJ1-4,CASSERGANEKLFF,TGTGCCAGCAGTGAACGGGGGGCGAATGAAAAACTGTTTTTT
NA,NA,TRBV5-1,TRBJ2-7,CASSFSQPGHSYEQYF,TGCGCCAGCAGCTTTTCTCAACCCGGGCACTCCTACGAGCAGTACTTC
NA,NA,TRBV11-1,TRBJ2-1,CASSLVGRNGDYEQFF,TGTGCCAGCAGCTTAGTGGGGCGGAACGGCGACTATGAGCAGTTCTTC
NA,NA,TRBV7-3,TRBJ2-3,CASSLGGGRTDTQYF,TGTGCCAGCAGCTTGGGTGGTGGTCGCACAGATACGCAGTATTTT
NA,NA,TRBV7-2,TRBJ2-5,CASSLYEGGGTQYF,TGTGCCAGCAGCTTATATGAGGGGGGAGGGACCCAGTACTTC
NA,TRBD1,TRBV11-3,TRBJ2-3,CASSLGQGGQDTQYF,TGTGCCAGCAGCTTAGGACAGGGTGGTCAAGATACGCAGTATTTT
NA,NA,TRBV10-3,TRBJ1-1,CAIKGGNTEAFF,TGTGCCATCAAGGGAGGGAACACTGAAGCTTTCTTT
NA,NA,TRBV12-3/TRBV12-4,TRBJ1-2,CASRIGTAGCTF,TGTGCCAGCAGAATCGGGACCGCTGGATGCACCTTC
NA,NA,TRBV25-1,TRBJ1-2,CASSEAGQFYGYTF,TGTGCCAGCAGTGAAGCCGGACAGTTCTATGGCTACACCTTC
NA,NA,TRBV5-8,TRBJ1-1,CASSIPFGLEDTEAFF,TGTGCCAGCAGCATCCCTTTTGGCCTGGAAGACACTGAAGCTTTCTTT
NA,NA,TRBV5-4,TRBJ1-2,CASSLNDNYGYTF,TGTGCCAGCAGCTTGAATGATAACTATGGCTACACCTTC
once,TRBD1,TRBV27,TRBJ1-2,CASSSRQGTFNYGYTF,TGTGCCAGCAGTTCCCGACAGGGAACTTTTAACTATGGCTACACCTTC
NA,NA,TRBV12-3/TRBV12-4,TRBJ2-2,CASVLDGELFF,TGTGCCAGCGTATTAGACGGGGAGCTGTTTTTT